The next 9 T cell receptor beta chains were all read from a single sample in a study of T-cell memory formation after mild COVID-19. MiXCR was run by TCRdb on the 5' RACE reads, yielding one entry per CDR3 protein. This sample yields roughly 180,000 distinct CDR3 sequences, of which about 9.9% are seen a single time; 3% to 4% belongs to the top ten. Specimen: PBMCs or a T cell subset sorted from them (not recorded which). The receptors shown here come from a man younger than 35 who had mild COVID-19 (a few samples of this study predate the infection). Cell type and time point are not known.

CDR3: CASSSQTGSDEKLFF. The CDR3 DNA follows: TGCGCCAGCAGCTCGCAGACAGGGTCGGATGAAAAACTGTTTTTT. The chain links TRBV5-1 to TRBJ1-4, with 7 bases aligning to TRBD1. Germline trimming cut 3 bases from V and 6 bases from J; bases unmatched to any gene: 8. Germline V lookup: CDR1 SGHRS, CDR2 YFSETQ. The CDR3 has 15 residues. Based on the CDR3 plus reference TRBV5-1 and TRBJ1-4, the full variable domain is KAGVTQTPRYLIKTRGQQVTLSCSPISGHRSVSWYQQTPGQGLQFLFEYFSETQRNKGNFPGRFSGRQFSNSRSEMNVSTLELGDSALYLCASSSQTGSDEKLFFGSGTQLSVL.

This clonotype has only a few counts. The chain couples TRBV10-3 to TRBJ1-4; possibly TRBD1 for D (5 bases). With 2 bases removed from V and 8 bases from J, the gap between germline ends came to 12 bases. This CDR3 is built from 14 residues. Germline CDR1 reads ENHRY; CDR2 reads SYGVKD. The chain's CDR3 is CAISERQGWEKLFF. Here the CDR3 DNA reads TGTGCCATCAGTGAGCGCCAGGGATGGGAAAAACTGTTTTTT.

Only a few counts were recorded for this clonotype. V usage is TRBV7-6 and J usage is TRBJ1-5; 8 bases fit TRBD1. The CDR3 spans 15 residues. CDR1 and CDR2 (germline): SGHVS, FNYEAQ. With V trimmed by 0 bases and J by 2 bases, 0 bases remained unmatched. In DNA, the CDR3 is TGTGCCAGCAGCTTAGCGACAGGGGGCAATCAGCCCCAGCATTTT. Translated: CASSLATGGNQPQHF.

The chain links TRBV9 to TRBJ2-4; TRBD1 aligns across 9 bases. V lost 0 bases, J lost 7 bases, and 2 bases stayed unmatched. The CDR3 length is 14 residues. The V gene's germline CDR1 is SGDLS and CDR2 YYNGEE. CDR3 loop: CASSVGGTGNIQYF. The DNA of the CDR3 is TGTGCCAGCAGCGTAGGTGGGACAGGGAACATTCAGTACTTC.

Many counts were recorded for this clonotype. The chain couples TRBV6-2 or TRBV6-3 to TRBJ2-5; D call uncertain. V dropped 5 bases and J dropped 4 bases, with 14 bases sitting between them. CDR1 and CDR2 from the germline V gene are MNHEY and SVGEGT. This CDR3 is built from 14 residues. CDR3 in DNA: TGTGCCAGCAGTCCTAATCAGTGGCGAGAGACCCAGTACTTC. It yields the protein CASSPNQWRETQYF.

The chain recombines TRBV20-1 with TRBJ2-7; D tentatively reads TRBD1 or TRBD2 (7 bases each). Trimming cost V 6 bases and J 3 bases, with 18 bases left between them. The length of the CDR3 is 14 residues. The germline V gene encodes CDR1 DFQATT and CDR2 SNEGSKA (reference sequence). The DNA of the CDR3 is TGCAGTGCCAACAGGGGCGGGGGTAACTACGAGCAGTACTTC. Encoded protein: CSANRGGGNYEQYF.

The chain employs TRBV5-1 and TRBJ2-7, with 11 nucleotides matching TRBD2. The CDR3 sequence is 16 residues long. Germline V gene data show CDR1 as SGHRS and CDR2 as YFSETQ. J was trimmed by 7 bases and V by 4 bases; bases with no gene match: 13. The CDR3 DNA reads TGCGCCAGCAGCGGAGGGCGACTAGCGGGGCCCCTAGAGCAGTACTTC. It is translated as CASSGGRLAGPLEQYF.

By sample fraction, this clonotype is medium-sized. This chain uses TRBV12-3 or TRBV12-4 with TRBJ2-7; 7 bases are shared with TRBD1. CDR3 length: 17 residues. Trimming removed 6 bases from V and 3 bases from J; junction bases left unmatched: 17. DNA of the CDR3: TGTGCCAGCAGGCCTAACCGACAGGGTGTAGGGGACTACGAGCAGTACTTC. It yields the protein CASRPNRQGVGDYEQYF.

The CDR3 region has the DNA TGCAGTGCTAGAGGGACAGGGTTAGTCGACGAGCAGTACTTC. Amino acid sequence: CSARGTGLVDEQYF. V and J are TRBV20-1 and TRBJ2-7; TRBD1 matches at 8 bases. Per the germline V gene, CDR1 is DFQATT and CDR2 is SNEGSKA (reference sequence). The length of the CDR3 is 14 residues. V lost 1 base and J lost 5; bases outside the gene matches: 7.